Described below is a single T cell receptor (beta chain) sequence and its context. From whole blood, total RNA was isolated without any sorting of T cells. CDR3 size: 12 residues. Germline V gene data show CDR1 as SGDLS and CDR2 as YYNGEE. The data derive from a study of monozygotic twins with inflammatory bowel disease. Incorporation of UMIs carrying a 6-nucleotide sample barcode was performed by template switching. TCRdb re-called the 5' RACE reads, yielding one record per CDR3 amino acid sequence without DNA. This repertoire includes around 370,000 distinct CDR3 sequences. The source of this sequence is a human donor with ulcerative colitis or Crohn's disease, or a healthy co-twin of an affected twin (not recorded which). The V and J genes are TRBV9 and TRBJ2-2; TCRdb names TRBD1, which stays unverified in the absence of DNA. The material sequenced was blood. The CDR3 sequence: CASCGGTGELFF.